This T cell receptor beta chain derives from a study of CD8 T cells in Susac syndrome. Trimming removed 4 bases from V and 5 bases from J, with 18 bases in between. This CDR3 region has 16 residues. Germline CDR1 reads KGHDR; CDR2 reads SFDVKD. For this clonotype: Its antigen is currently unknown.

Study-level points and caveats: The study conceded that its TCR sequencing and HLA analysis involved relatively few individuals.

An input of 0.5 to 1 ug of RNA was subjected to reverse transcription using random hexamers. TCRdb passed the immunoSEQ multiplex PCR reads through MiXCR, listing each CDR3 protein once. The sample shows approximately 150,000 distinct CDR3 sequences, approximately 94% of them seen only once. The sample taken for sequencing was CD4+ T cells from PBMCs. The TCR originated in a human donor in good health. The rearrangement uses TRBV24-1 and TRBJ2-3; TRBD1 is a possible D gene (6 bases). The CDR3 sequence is CATSDPGHGIGDTQYF. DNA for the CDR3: TGTGCCACCAGTGACCCGGGACACGGGATTGGAGATACGCAGTATTTT.